This T cell receptor beta chain originates from a study of blood T cell repertoires in COVID-19. Study at large: Acute and convalescent COVID-19 samples came from the United States, Italy and Spain. In each case, the material was cDNA or gDNA derived from T cells, B-cell-depleted T cells, or PBMCs.

From germline, CDR1 is KGHSH and CDR2 LQKENI. The CDR3 has 14 residues. The junction had 13 bases not matched to a gene; V was cut back by 8 bases and J by 7 bases. Original data processing: Nucleated cell counts were estimated from reference gene primer amplification. TCRdb's copy holds only in-frame clones and misses some; the assay was immunoSEQ multiplex PCR. The D gene and trimming were derived from the DNA, and the V and J assignments and clone size from that table. This table has approximately 170,000 clones, over 80% appearing once. J is TRBJ2-7 and V is TRBV18; 8 bases are a match to TRBD1. The receptor's source is a man aged 70 or older who had recovered from COVID-19. The specimen sequenced was peripheral blood. In DNA, the CDR3 is TGTGCCAGCGGAGAGACAGGGGCTCCTGGGGAGCAGTACTTC. It codes for CASGETGAPGEQYF.